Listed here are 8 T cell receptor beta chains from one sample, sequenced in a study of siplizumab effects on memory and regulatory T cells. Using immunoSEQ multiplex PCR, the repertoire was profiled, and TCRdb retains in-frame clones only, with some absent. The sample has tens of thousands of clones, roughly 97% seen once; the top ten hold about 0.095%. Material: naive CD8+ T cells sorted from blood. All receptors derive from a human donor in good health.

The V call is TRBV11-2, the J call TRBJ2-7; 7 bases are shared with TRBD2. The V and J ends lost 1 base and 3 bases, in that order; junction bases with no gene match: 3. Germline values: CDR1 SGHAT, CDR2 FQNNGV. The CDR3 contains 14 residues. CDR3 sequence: CASSLGEGVYEQYF. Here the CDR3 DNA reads TGTGCCAGCAGCTTAGGGGAGGGCGTCTACGAGCAGTACTTC.

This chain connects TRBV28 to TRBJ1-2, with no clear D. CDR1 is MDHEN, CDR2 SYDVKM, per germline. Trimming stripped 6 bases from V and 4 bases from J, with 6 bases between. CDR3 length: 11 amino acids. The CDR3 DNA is TGTGCCAGCAGGCATGCCTATGGCTACACCTTC. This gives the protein CASRHAYGYTF.

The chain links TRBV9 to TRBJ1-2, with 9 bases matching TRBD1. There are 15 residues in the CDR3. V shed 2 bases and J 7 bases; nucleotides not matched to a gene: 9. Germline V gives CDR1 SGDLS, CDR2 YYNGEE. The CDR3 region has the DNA TGTGCCAGCAGCGTTGCCGGGACAGGGAGTCGTGGCTACACCTTC. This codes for CASSVAGTGSRGYTF.

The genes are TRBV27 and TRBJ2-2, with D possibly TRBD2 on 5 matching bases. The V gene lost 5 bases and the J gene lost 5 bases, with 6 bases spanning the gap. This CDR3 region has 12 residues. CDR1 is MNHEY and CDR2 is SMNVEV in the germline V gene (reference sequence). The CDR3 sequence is CASSGETGELFF. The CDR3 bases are TGTGCCAGCAGTGGGGAGACCGGGGAGCTGTTTTTT.

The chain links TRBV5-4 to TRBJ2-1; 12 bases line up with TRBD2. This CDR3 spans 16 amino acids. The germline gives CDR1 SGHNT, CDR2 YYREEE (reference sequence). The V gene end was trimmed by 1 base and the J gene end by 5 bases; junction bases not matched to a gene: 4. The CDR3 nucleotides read TGTGCCAGCAGCTTGTCTAGCGGGGGGGCCGACAATGAGCAGTTCTTC. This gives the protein CASSLSSGGADNEQFF.

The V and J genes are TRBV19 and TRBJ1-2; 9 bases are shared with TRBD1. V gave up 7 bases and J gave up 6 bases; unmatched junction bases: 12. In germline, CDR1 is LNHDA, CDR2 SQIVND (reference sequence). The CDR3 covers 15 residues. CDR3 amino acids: CASITPWGQGDGYTF. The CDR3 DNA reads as TGTGCCAGTATCACCCCATGGGGACAGGGAGATGGCTACACCTTC.

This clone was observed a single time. DNA of the CDR3: TGTGCCAGCAGCCCCTACAATGAGCAGTTCTTC. The encoded protein is CASSPYNEQFF. The rearrangement links TRBV7-9 to TRBJ2-1; D gene uncertain. The CDR3 loop spans 11 amino acids. V lost 5 bases to trimming and J lost 2 bases, with 1 base between them. From germline, CDR1 is SEHNR and CDR2 FQNEAQ (reference sequence).

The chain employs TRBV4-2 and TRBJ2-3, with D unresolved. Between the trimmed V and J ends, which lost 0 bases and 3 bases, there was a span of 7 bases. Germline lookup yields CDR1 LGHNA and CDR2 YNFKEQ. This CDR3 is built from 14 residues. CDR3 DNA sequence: TGTGCCAGCAGCCAAGAGGGTAAAACAGATACGCAGTATTTT. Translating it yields CASSQEGKTDTQYF.